Following are 13 T cell receptor beta chains from one sample sequenced in a study of blood T cell repertoires in COVID-19. Assay: immunoSEQ multiplex PCR; the TCRdb copy retains only in-frame clones and omits some. The sample carries roughly 330,000 clones, over 75% recorded once. The sequencing sample was made of PBMCs or T cells enriched from blood (not recorded which). These receptors came from a woman younger than 45 who had recovered from COVID-19.

The chain employs TRBV3-1 (or the pseudogene TRBV3-2) and TRBJ2-7; TRBD1 agrees at 9 bases. J lost 9 bases, V lost 4 bases, and 13 bases had no gene match. Germline V lookup: CDR1 LGHDT, CDR2 YNNKEL (reference sequence). The CDR3 has 15 residues. CDR3 residues: CASSLPGQGVPWQYF. The DNA of the CDR3 is TGTGCCAGCAGCCTTCCGGGACAGGGCGTCCCGTGGCAGTACTTC.

The chain carries TRBV6-5 and TRBJ2-5; 12 bases fit TRBD2. V dropped 7 bases and J dropped 5; count of bases not matched to a gene: 2. The CDR3 has 13 residues. CDR1 and CDR2 from the germline V gene are MNHEY and SVGAGI. The CDR3 region is CASITSGRETQYF. DNA of the CDR3: TGTGCCAGCATAACTAGCGGGAGGGAGACCCAGTACTTC.

This clone occurred once. A junction end diverges from the germline sequence, so it may reflect a read error. The rearrangement links TRBV4-2 to TRBJ1-1, with 7 bases aligning to TRBD1. The CDR3 length is 13 residues. Germline CDR1 and CDR2: LGHNA and YNFKEQ. The CDR3 loop reads CASSARTGTQAFF. CDR3 in DNA: TGTGCCAGCAGCGCACGGACAGGCACTCAAGCTTTCTTT.

J is TRBJ2-3 and V is TRBV7-8; 8 nucleotides agree with TRBD2. The V segment lost 5 bases and the J segment 4 bases; nucleotides outside the gene matches: 8. CDR3 length equals 15 residues. Germline V gives CDR1 SGHVS, CDR2 FQNEAQ. CDR3 DNA: TGTGCCAGCAGCGCTGAGGGACTAGTGGCAGATACGCAGTATTTT. Protein product: CASSAEGLVADTQYF.

The genes are TRBV19 and TRBJ2-3; 8 bases match TRBD2. Germline V lookup: CDR1 LNHDA, CDR2 SQIVND (reference sequence). V lost 5 bases to trimming and J lost 3 bases; unmatched junction nucleotides: 7. CDR3 length equals 15 residues. The CDR3 loop reads CASSSGLAGTDTQYF. The CDR3 DNA reads TGTGCCAGTAGTTCTGGACTAGCAGGAACAGATACGCAGTATTTT.

The genes are TRBV6-5 and TRBJ2-7; 7 nucleotides agree with TRBD1. The CDR3 has 14 residues. Germline V gives CDR1 MNHEY, CDR2 SVGAGI. The J segment lost 3 bases and the V segment lost 6 bases, leaving 8 bases of the junction unmatched. CDR3 coding DNA: TGTGCCAGCAGCCGACAGGGAACGATCTACGAGCAGTACTTC. Translated, it gives CASSRQGTIYEQYF.

In nucleotides, the CDR3 is TGTGCCAGCAGCCCGTACAATAAGGGACAGGGGGCCAACGTCCTGACTTTC. This encodes CASSPYNKGQGANVLTF. The genes are TRBV5-5 and TRBJ2-6, with 7 bases identical to TRBD1. The CDR3 is 17 residues long. Germline trimming cut 4 bases from V and 4 bases from J; bases unmatched to any gene: 11. Germline values: CDR1 SGHKS, CDR2 YYEKEE (reference sequence).

The chain combines TRBV5-1 with TRBJ2-3; 12 nucleotides align to TRBD2. Per germline, CDR1 SGHRS and CDR2 YFSETQ. The CDR3 totals 16 residues. J lost 1 base, V lost 0 bases, and 0 bases had no gene match. This chain's CDR3 is CASSLASGGGTDTQYF. CDR3 sequence (DNA): TGCGCCAGCAGCTTGGCTAGCGGGGGGGGCACAGATACGCAGTATTTT.

The chain joins TRBV5-1 to TRBJ2-5; possible D gene TRBD1, 5 bases. Germline values: CDR1 SGHRS, CDR2 YFSETQ. CDR3 size: 13 residues. With 4 bases removed from V and 2 bases from J, the gap between germline ends came to 9 bases. The CDR3 nucleotides are TGCGCCAGCAGCATGCAGGGACAAGAGACCCAGTACTTC. This encodes CASSMQGQETQYF.

This clone was seen a single time. V and J are TRBV28 and TRBJ1-2; 9 bases line up with TRBD1. Germline CDR1 reads MDHEN; CDR2 reads SYDVKM. Trimming removed 4 bases from V and 5 bases from J; junction bases left unmatched: 5. The length of the CDR3 is 14 residues. CDR3 nucleotide sequence: TGTGCCAGCAGTTCCTCGGGACAGGGATATGGCTACACCTTC. Translating gives CASSSSGQGYGYTF.

V and J are TRBV6-5 and TRBJ2-7, with D perhaps matching TRBD1 (6 bases). The CDR3 totals 13 residues. Trimming pared 5 bases from V and 3 bases from J, leaving 11 bases between. Looked up from germline, CDR1 is MNHEY and CDR2 is SVGAGI. CDR3 coding DNA: TGTGCCAGCAGTCACCGGGACAACTACGAGCAGTACTTC. It specifies CASSHRDNYEQYF.

This rearrangement joins TRBV4-1 to TRBJ1-5, with 10 nucleotides matching TRBD1. Trimming at V came to 5 bases and at J to 8 bases, leaving 9 bases not matched to a gene. CDR3 size: 15 residues. CDR1 is MGHRA, CDR2 YSYEKL, per germline. The chain's CDR3 is CASSLGQGVFEPQHF. In DNA form, the CDR3 reads TGCGCCAGCAGCTTAGGACAGGGGGTTTTTGAGCCCCAGCATTTT.

The chain carries TRBV5-4 and TRBJ2-7; 8 nucleotides align to TRBD1. The V segment lost 4 bases and the J segment 5 bases; nucleotides outside the gene matches: 5. The CDR3 is made up of 13 amino acids. Per the germline V gene, CDR1 is SGHNT and CDR2 is YYREEE (reference sequence). The CDR3 is CASSGGQADEQYF. The CDR3 nucleotides are TGTGCCAGCAGCGGGGGACAGGCCGACGAGCAGTACTTC.